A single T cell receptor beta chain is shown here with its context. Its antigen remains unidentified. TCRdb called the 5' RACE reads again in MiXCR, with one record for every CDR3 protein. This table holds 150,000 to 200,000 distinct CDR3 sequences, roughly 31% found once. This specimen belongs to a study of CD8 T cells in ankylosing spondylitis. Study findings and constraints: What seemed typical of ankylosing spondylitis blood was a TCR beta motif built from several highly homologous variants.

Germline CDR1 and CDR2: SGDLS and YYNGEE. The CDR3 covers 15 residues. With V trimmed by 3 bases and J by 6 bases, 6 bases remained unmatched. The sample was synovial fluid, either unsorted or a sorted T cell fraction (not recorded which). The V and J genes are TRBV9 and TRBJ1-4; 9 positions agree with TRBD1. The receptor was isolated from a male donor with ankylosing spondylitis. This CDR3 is CASSAGTGWYEKLFF. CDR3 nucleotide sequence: TGTGCCAGCAGCGCCGGGACAGGGTGGTATGAAAAACTGTTTTTT.